Presented here are 11 T cell receptor beta chains from one specimen sequenced in a study of beta chain features in type 1 diabetes. Investigators reverse transcribed all isolated RNA, so they sequenced expressed TCRB transcripts. Assay used: immunoSEQ multiplex PCR; TCRdb lists only in-frame clones, some missing. The sample yields 330,000 or so clones, 11% to 15% seen once. The material sequenced was central memory CD4+ T cells from blood. The receptor set was obtained from a man aged 25-45 years in good health.

The chain carries TRBV7-2 and TRBJ2-3; 7 bases align to TRBD2. The junction had 5 bases not matched to a gene; V was cut back by 2 bases and J by 0 bases. Per the germline V gene, CDR1 is SGHTA and CDR2 is FQGNSA. This CDR3 has 16 amino acids. Here the CDR3 DNA reads TGTGCCAGCAGCTTATTACCGGGAGGAAGCACAGATACGCAGTATTTT. Amino acids: CASSLLPGGSTDTQYF.

This clone was observed a few times. The chain is built from TRBV5-4 and TRBJ1-4, with D uncertain. The CDR3 totals 14 residues. Per germline, CDR1 SGHNT and CDR2 YYREEE (reference sequence). Trimming took 2 bases from V and 8 from J, leaving 13 bases between them. This CDR3 reads CASSFSGLGEKLFF. In DNA, the CDR3 is TGTGCCAGCAGCTTTTCGGGGTTGGGAGAAAAACTGTTTTTT.

This clone was observed a handful of times. CDR3 amino acids: CASSLEQGANTEAFF. In DNA form, the CDR3 reads TGTGCCAGCAGCTTGGAACAGGGCGCGAACACTGAAGCTTTCTTT. V usage is TRBV2 and J usage is TRBJ1-1; perhaps TRBD1 as D (6 bases). CDR3 length equals 15 residues. CDR1 is SNHLY, CDR2 FYNNEI, per germline. The V and J ends lost 6 bases and 1 base respectively, with 15 bases between them.

This chain connects TRBV6-6 to TRBJ1-6, with D unresolved. The CDR3 runs to 14 residues. Germline V CDR1 and CDR2: MNHNY, SVGAGI (reference sequence). Trimming removed 6 bases from V and 9 bases from J, with 15 bases in between. CDR3 bases: TGTGCCAGCAGCCCTTTGGCGGCGGGTTCACCCCTCCACTTT. The encoded protein is CASSPLAAGSPLHF.

The rearrangement uses TRBV18 and TRBJ2-1; possible D gene TRBD1, 5 bases. Deletions cut 3 bases from V and 14 bases from J, with 11 bases between. The CDR3 loop spans 11 amino acids. CDR1 is KGHSH and CDR2 is LQKENI in the germline V gene. CDR3 in amino acids: CASSPGQNEFF. DNA for the CDR3: TGTGCCAGCTCACCGGGGCAAAACGAGTTCTTC.

This clone was seen a single time. This chain links TRBV9 with TRBJ1-3, with a tentative D call TRBD1 (6 bases). This CDR3 comprises 16 residues. V dropped 2 bases and J dropped 0 bases, with 12 bases sitting between them. Looked up from germline, CDR1 is SGDLS and CDR2 is YYNGEE. The CDR3 nucleotides read TGTGCCAGCAGCGTTTGGGGGCAGACCTCTGGAAACACCATATATTTT. Its translation is CASSVWGQTSGNTIYF.

The rearrangement uses TRBV5-4 and TRBJ2-1, with D unresolved. V was pared by 2 bases and J by 0 bases, with 9 bases between. This CDR3 region has 15 residues. Germline V lookup: CDR1 SGHNT, CDR2 YYREEE (reference sequence). CDR3 sequence reads: CASSFDPSSYNEQFF. The CDR3 bases are TGTGCCAGCAGCTTTGACCCGAGCTCCTACAATGAGCAGTTCTTC.

This clone was counted a few times. V usage is TRBV6-1 and J usage is TRBJ2-5; possibly TRBD2 for D (5 bases). This CDR3 contains 13 residues. CDR1 is MNHNS and CDR2 is SASEGT in the germline V gene. The ends were cut back, 6 bases at V and 7 bases at J, with 15 bases in the middle. The CDR3: CASSASGVGTQYF. The CDR3 coding sequence is TGTGCCAGCAGCGCGTCCGGGGTAGGGACCCAGTACTTC.

This clone showed up just a few times. The rearrangement joins TRBV4-3 to TRBJ1-5; 7 nucleotides align to TRBD1. Germline-derived CDR1 and CDR2 are LGHNA and YSLEER. V trimming: 0 bases; J trimming: 5 bases; junction bases outside the gene matches: 7. This CDR3 is built from 16 residues. The CDR3 bases are TGCGCCAGCAGCCAAGAAGTTAACAGGGGCGATCAGCCCCAGCATTTT. Its translation: CASSQEVNRGDQPQHF.

The table lists this clone with many counts. CDR3: CASSPAGSGWDIQYF. CDR3 DNA: TGTGCCAGCAGCCCCGCGGGTAGCGGGTGGGACATTCAGTACTTC. The chain uses TRBV7-2 and TRBJ2-4; TRBD2 aligns across 7 bases. CDR3 length equals 15 residues. Germline CDR1 and CDR2: SGHTA and FQGNSA. J gave up 8 bases and V 5 bases, and 12 bases lay outside the gene matches.

The V gene is TRBV5-6, the J gene TRBJ2-7, with D perhaps TRBD2 (6 bases). Trimming cost V 4 bases and J 0 bases, with 14 bases left between them. This CDR3 spans 15 amino acids. CDR1 SGHDT and CDR2 YYEEEE come from the germline V gene. The CDR3 sequence is CASSPIAVSSYEQYV. CDR3 in DNA: TGTGCCAGCAGCCCCATAGCGGTAAGCTCCTACGAGCAGTACGTC.